The next 8 T cell receptor beta chains were all read from a single sample in a study of PD-L1 blockade in urothelial cancer. Sequencing was performed with immunoSEQ multiplex PCR; in TCRdb, only in-frame clones are kept and a portion is missing. The repertoire consists of 35,000 or so clones, with around 34% occurring once and the leading ten covering about 8.9%. The material was tumor tissue, obtained before atezolizumab (anti-PD-L1) treatment. The source is a man aged 60 to 69 with urothelial cancer.

This chain uses TRBV6-8 with TRBJ2-2; 9 positions agree with TRBD2. From germline, CDR1 is MNHGY and CDR2 SAAAGT. V lost 2 bases, J lost 4 bases, and 5 bases stayed unmatched. This CDR3 is built from 16 residues. The CDR3 coding sequence is TGTGCCAGCAGTTACGATAGCGGGAGACGCACCGGGGAGCTGTTTTTT. Protein sequence: CASSYDSGRRTGELFF.

The chain has TRBV29-1 and TRBJ1-2; D unresolved. Germline loops: CDR1 SQVTM, CDR2 ANQGSEA. V dropped 7 bases and J dropped 4 bases, with 19 bases sitting between them. CDR3 length equals 14 residues. As DNA, the CDR3 is TGCAGCGCCGAAGCATTGGAGATTGGCTATGGCTACACCTTC. Protein sequence: CSAEALEIGYGYTF.

This clone occurred once. The chain combines TRBV18 with TRBJ2-6; D call uncertain. This CDR3 is 14 amino acids long. Germline CDR1 and CDR2: KGHSH and LQKENI. Trimming left V 3 bases short and J 2 bases short, with 5 bases between. CDR3 nucleotides: TGTGCCAGCTCACCCCCGACTGGGGCCAACGTCCTGACTTTC. Protein sequence: CASSPPTGANVLTF.

The J gene is TRBJ2-3, the V gene TRBV7-6, with TRBD2 identical over 13 bases. After removal of 5 bases from V and 6 bases from J, the junction contained 17 bases not matched to a gene. Looked up from germline, CDR1 is SGHVS and CDR2 is FNYEAQ. The CDR3 has 19 amino acids. The CDR3 protein is CASSAALPGLAGREDTQYF. In DNA form, the CDR3 reads TGTGCCAGCAGCGCAGCCTTACCGGGACTAGCGGGACGGGAGGATACGCAGTATTTT.

The gene calls are TRBV7-7 and TRBJ2-7; D is perhaps TRBD1 (8 bases). V was pared by 5 bases and J by 2 bases, with 16 bases between. The CDR3 runs to 15 residues. Germline lookup yields CDR1 SSHAT and CDR2 FNYEAQ (reference sequence). The CDR3 loop is CASSGQGGGPYEQYF. The CDR3 nucleotides read TGTGCCAGCAGCGGACAGGGAGGGGGACCCTACGAGCAGTACTTC.

The gene calls are TRBV11-3 and TRBJ2-1; D perhaps matches TRBD1 (6 bases). The CDR3 length is 16 residues. Germline V CDR1 and CDR2: SGHNT, YENEEA. Trimming pared 4 bases from V and 1 base from J, leaving 14 bases between. In DNA, the CDR3 is TGTGCCAGCAGCTCCAGGGGCAGCGGTTCCTACAATGAGCAGTTCTTC. The encoded protein is CASSSRGSGSYNEQFF.

The rearrangement joins TRBV7-6 to TRBJ2-1; 9 positions agree with TRBD2. The CDR3 has 19 residues. Germline trimming cut 5 bases from V and 7 bases from J; bases unmatched to any gene: 21. Germline lookup yields CDR1 SGHVS and CDR2 FNYEAQ. CDR3 DNA sequence: TGTGCCAGCAGCCCAACAGAGACCTTGGCGGGAGGGACTACGAATGAGCAGTTCTTC. Translation: CASSPTETLAGGTTNEQFF. The complete variable domain, with remaining parts taken from reference TRBV7-6 and TRBJ2-1, reads GAGVSQSPRYKVTKRGQDVALRCDPISGHVSLYWYRQALGQGPEFLTYFNYEAQQDKSGLPNDRFSAERPEGSISTLTIQRTEQRDSAMYRCASSPTETLAGGTTNEQFFGPGTRLTVL.

The CDR3 is CASSPGDLRANSPLHF. CDR3 nucleotide sequence: TGTGCCAGCTCACCGGGGGACCTTCGGGCTAATTCACCCCTCCACTTT. The chain carries TRBV18 and TRBJ1-6, with D possibly being TRBD1 (5 bases). The CDR3 sequence is 16 residues long. The germline CDR1 and CDR2 sequences are KGHSH and LQKENI. Trimming removed 3 bases at V and 6 bases at J, with 15 bases between.